The 7 T cell receptor beta chains listed next were all sequenced from one sample in a study of T-cell reconstitution after alpha-beta-depleted transplantation in children. Unique molecular identifiers were incorporated when the TCRbeta library was constructed. TCRdb passed the PCR reads through MiXCR, listing each CDR3 protein once. The table lists some 550,000 distinct CDR3 sequences, 23% of them singletons, with 13% to 15% in the top ten. The material was PBMCs, mostly from graft donor cells, obtained 360 days after TCRalphabeta/CD19-depleted stem cell transplant. These receptors were obtained from a boy younger than two who had a stem cell transplant for acute myeloid leukemia, so the T cells may come from the graft donor.

The V gene is TRBV7-6, the J gene TRBJ2-1; D unclear. The CDR3 runs 15 residues. Trimming removed 1 base at V and 0 bases at J, with 7 bases between. The germline V gene has CDR1 SGHVS and CDR2 FNYEAQ. The CDR3 reads CASSLDHTSYNEQFF. CDR3 sequence (DNA): TGTGCCAGCAGCTTAGATCACACCTCCTACAATGAGCAGTTCTTC.

This clonotype was recorded at least ten times. The genes are TRBV6-5 and TRBJ1-5; tentatively, D is TRBD1 (6 bases). Trimming took 2 bases from V and 4 from J, leaving 9 bases between them. The CDR3 is 14 residues long. Germline V gene lookup returns CDR1 MNHEY and CDR2 SVGAGI. Here the CDR3 reads CASSYETGNQPQHF. The CDR3 coding sequence is TGTGCCAGCAGTTACGAAACAGGGAATCAGCCCCAGCATTTT.

This clonotype was seen a handful of times. The chain joins TRBV6-5 to TRBJ1-3, with no clear D. CDR1 is MNHEY and CDR2 is SVGAGI in the germline V gene. V lost 0 bases, J lost 0 bases, and 9 bases lay in between. This CDR3 has 16 amino acids. Here the CDR3 reads CASSYSSVSSGNTIYF. For the CDR3, the DNA is TGTGCCAGCAGTTACTCCTCAGTCTCCTCTGGAAACACCATATATTTT.

This clonotype came up a few times. The genes are TRBV12-3 or TRBV12-4 and TRBJ2-5; 10 nucleotides agree with TRBD2. V trimming: 1 base; J trimming: 5 bases; junction bases outside the gene matches: 7. This CDR3 has 16 residues. This CDR3 reads CASSLELAGFGETQYF. The DNA of the CDR3 is TGTGCCAGCAGTTTAGAACTAGCGGGGTTTGGGGAGACCCAGTACTTC.

In this sample, this clonotype turned up a few times. The rearrangement links TRBV7-9 to TRBJ2-1; TRBD1 agrees at 10 bases. The trim removed 6 bases at V and 10 bases at J, leaving 12 bases unmatched. The length of the CDR3 is 15 residues. The germline V gene encodes CDR1 SEHNR and CDR2 FQNEAQ (reference sequence). The CDR3 DNA sequence: TGTGCCAGCAGATCTACCGGGACAGGGGCATGGGAGCAGTTCTTC. Protein: CASRSTGTGAWEQFF.

This clonotype was counted ten times or more. This chain joins TRBV20-1 and TRBJ1-2; 7 bases align to TRBD1. This CDR3 spans 15 amino acids. Germline V lookup: CDR1 DFQATT, CDR2 SNEGSKA (reference sequence). V was pared by 5 bases and J by 6 bases, with 15 bases of the junction left unmatched. CDR3 sequence reads: CSALYLAGGINGYTF. The DNA for the CDR3 is TGCAGTGCTCTCTACCTGGCAGGGGGTATAAATGGCTACACCTTC.

V and J are TRBV7-6 and TRBJ1-6; 9 nucleotides agree with TRBD1. The J segment lost 0 bases and the V segment lost 1 base, leaving 7 bases of the junction unmatched. The CDR3 runs to 19 residues. CDR1 SGHVS and CDR2 FNYEAQ come from the germline V gene. The CDR3, as DNA: TGTGCCAGCAGCTTAGTACCACAGGGGGCGACCTCCTATAATTCACCCCTCCACTTT. As protein: CASSLVPQGATSYNSPLHF.